What follows are 11 T cell receptor beta chains derived from one specimen sequenced in a study of shared clonotypes between healthy human individuals (dated by TCRdb to 2019 to 2021). The method was the immunoSEQ multiplex PCR assay. TCRdb holds this immuneACCESS table with in-frame rearrangements only. Some clones are missing; in checked studies, unresolved V genes explain under half, and the rest has no known cause. The sample table records roughly 1,600,000 clones; approximately 98.5% of these occur just once. In total, the top ten clones hold 0.36% of the sample. Sequenced sample: naive CD4+ T cells sorted from blood. What this sample's cell subset or site label stands for: CD45RA+ positively selected. Receptors originate from a man in his thirties or forties in good health.

The chain couples TRBV18 to TRBJ2-5, with 13 positions matching TRBD2. Per germline, CDR1 KGHSH and CDR2 LQKENI. J lost 1 base, V lost 1 base, and 3 bases had no gene match. The CDR3 has 17 amino acids. CDR3 nucleotide sequence: TGTGCCAGCTCACCACTCGGGACTAGCGGGACCCAAGAGACCCAGTACTTC. Its translation: CASSPLGTSGTQETQYF.

The chain carries TRBV18 and TRBJ1-5; D is uncertain. Germline V CDR1 and CDR2: KGHSH, LQKENI. The CDR3 covers 17 residues. The V and J ends lost 6 bases and 4 bases respectively, with 22 bases between them. The CDR3, as DNA: TGTGCCAGCTCCCTAAGCAGGTCGGAGCCTAATAATCAGCCCCAGCATTTT. This gives the protein CASSLSRSEPNNQPQHF.

The gene calls are TRBV5-1 and TRBJ2-5, with D perhaps assigned TRBD1 or TRBD2 (5 bases each). V was pared by 4 bases and J by 2 bases, with 15 bases between. Germline values: CDR1 SGHRS, CDR2 YFSETQ. CDR3 size: 15 residues. This chain's CDR3 is CASSRGRTIQETQYF. CDR3 bases: TGCGCCAGCAGCCGGGGCAGGACAATTCAAGAGACCCAGTACTTC.

This chain links TRBV5-1 with TRBJ1-2; 7 bases align to TRBD1. The CDR3 has 15 amino acids. Germline values: CDR1 SGHRS, CDR2 YFSETQ. The junction had 9 bases not matched to a gene; V was cut back by 3 bases and J by 4 bases. CDR3 protein: CASSSTGQPTYGYTF. DNA for the CDR3: TGCGCCAGCAGCTCCACGGGACAGCCCACCTATGGCTACACCTTC.

The rearrangement uses TRBV28 and TRBJ1-5; D not certain. The CDR3 is 15 residues long. V was shortened by 4 bases and J by 7 bases, with 17 bases between the two germline ends. Germline V CDR1 and CDR2: MDHEN, SYDVKM. The CDR3 loop is CASSWGPATRQPQHF. The CDR3 DNA follows: TGTGCCAGCAGTTGGGGTCCGGCCACGAGGCAGCCCCAGCATTTT.

J is TRBJ2-5 and V is TRBV5-1, with D perhaps matching TRBD1 or TRBD2 (6 bases each). CDR3 length equals 14 residues. V was cut by 7 bases and J by 1 base, with 14 bases left in between. Germline CDR1 reads SGHRS; CDR2 reads YFSETQ. CDR3 nucleotide sequence: TGCGCCAGCGCTCTGTGGGGGGCCCAAGAGACCCAGTACTTC. Translated: CASALWGAQETQYF.

The V and J genes are TRBV27 and TRBJ2-1, with 9 bases matching TRBD2. Germline V gene data show CDR1 as MNHEY and CDR2 as SMNVEV (reference sequence). V lost 3 bases, J lost 0 bases, and 9 bases stayed unmatched. The CDR3 sequence is 18 residues long. The CDR3 DNA reads TGTGCCAGCAGTTTTCGGGGACTAGCCGTTAGCTCCTACAATGAGCAGTTCTTC. It translates to CASSFRGLAVSSYNEQFF.

The gene calls are TRBV5-1 and TRBJ2-3, with 14 bases that match TRBD2. The CDR3 runs to 18 residues. The V gene's germline CDR1 is SGHRS and CDR2 YFSETQ. J lost 2 bases, V lost 3 bases, and 8 bases had no gene match. CDR3 sequence reads: CASSSGLAGGPFTDTQYF. The DNA of the CDR3 is TGCGCCAGCAGCTCAGGACTAGCGGGAGGTCCGTTCACAGATACGCAGTATTTT.

With regard to this clone: The junction differs from germline at one of its ends, possibly a read error. This rearrangement joins TRBV27 to TRBJ2-1; TRBD1 agrees at 8 bases. The CDR3 is 12 amino acids. From germline, CDR1 is MNHEY and CDR2 SMNVEV (reference sequence). The CDR3 is CASSLAWTGLIF. The DNA for the CDR3 is TGTGCCAGCAGTTTAGCATGGACAGGGCTGATCTTC.

The rearrangement joins TRBV4-2 to TRBJ2-1; 7 bases line up with TRBD2. V dropped 4 bases and J dropped 5; count of bases not matched to a gene: 11. Germline loops: CDR1 LGHNA, CDR2 YNFKEQ. The CDR3 covers 16 residues. CDR3 in amino acids: CASSLVGGLPDNEQFF. The CDR3 coding sequence is TGTGCCAGCAGCCTGGTTGGGGGACTACCGGACAATGAGCAGTTCTTC.

The chain links TRBV14 to TRBJ2-1; maybe TRBD2 (6 bases). With 2 bases removed from V and 0 bases from J, the gap between germline ends came to 14 bases. CDR3 size: 17 residues. Germline V gene data show CDR1 as SGHDN and CDR2 as FVKESK. The CDR3 sequence: CASSQPQRADSYNEQFF. DNA for the CDR3: TGTGCCAGCAGCCAACCCCAGCGGGCAGACTCCTACAATGAGCAGTTCTTC.